The T cell receptor (beta chain) under discussion was sequenced for a study of Ad26.COV2.S vaccination and SARS-CoV-2 variants. Study context: The donor was enrolled in the Ad26.COV2.S arm of the COV1001 trial. The vaccine Ad26.COV2.S was put into the muscle once, or twice with 56 days between. Findings of the study overall: Quantification of TCR breadth and depth may have yielded underestimates of total T cell responses.

Noted treatment: roughly 18 received Ad26.COV2.S at low or high dose, single or two shots; roughly five received placebo; per-sample allocation not given. It was on day 63 after the first vaccine or placebo injection that samples were taken. The sample came from a Boston adult aged 18-55 years. Only in-frame clones appear in the TCRdb table, and some are missing; sequencing was by immunoSEQ multiplex PCR. The table lists roughly 390,000 clones, 80% to 90% of them singletons. With 4 bases removed from V and 3 bases from J, the gap between germline ends came to 17 bases. Germline V gives CDR1 SGHDT, CDR2 YYEEEE. The CDR3 is 15 amino acids. This clone came up once. Its antigen is unidentified.

The sequence came from a person aged 18-60 years who received the Ad26.COV2.S COVID-19 vaccine or a placebo. The input for sequencing was peripheral blood, taken in a trial of Ad26.COV2.S vaccine versus placebo. The chain employs TRBV5-6 and TRBJ2-7; no clear D gene. CDR3 in DNA: TGTGCCAGCAGCGCGCAGCCCTGGGGTTACTACGAGCAGTACTTC. The encoded protein is CASSAQPWGYYEQYF. The variable domain in full, completed from reference TRBV5-6 and TRBJ2-7, reads DAGVTQSPTHLIKTRGQQVTLRCSPKSGHDTVSWYQQALGQGPQFIFQYYEEEERQRGNFPDRFSGHQFPNYSSELNVNALLLGDSALYLCASSAQPWGYYEQYFGPGTRLTVT.